One T cell receptor (beta chain) is described in this entry. Its antigen remains unknown. Germline V gene lookup returns CDR1 KGHDR and CDR2 SFDVKD. The CDR3 runs to 14 residues. The V end was cut by 7 bases, the J end by 4 bases, with 13 bases between. The iRepertoire nested amplicon-rescue multiplex PCR amplified TCR alpha and beta CDR3s from RNA. Each CDR3 protein is one row after TCRdb ran MiXCR on the multiplex PCR reads. The table records a few hundred thousand distinct CDR3 sequences, 41% of them present only once. These data originate in a study of glioma-infiltrating T cells. Across the study: Low-grade gliomas were grade II; glioblastomas were grade IV at initial diagnosis.

Study-level points and caveats: Above-expected tissue-blood divergence occurred in all gliomas, most in low-grade ones.

The chain has TRBV24-1 and TRBJ2-1, with a possible D match to TRBD1 (7 bases). What was sequenced was glioma tissue, nonneoplastic brain tissue, or PBMCs (not recorded which). This sequence originates from a human donor with low-grade glioma or glioblastoma, undergoing nonglioma brain surgery, or in good health (not recorded which). The DNA for the CDR3 is TGTGCCACCAGCCGGAGGGGGCGGTACAATGAGCAGTTCTTC. It specifies CATSRRGRYNEQFF.